This passage covers 11 T cell receptor beta chains from one sample sequenced in a study of cytomegalovirus exposure and HLA in healthy donors. The PCR had 60 Vbeta and 13 Jbeta primers. Repertoires were generated with immunoSEQ multiplex PCR, while TCRdb's copy carries only in-frame clones and drops some. The sample has 150,000 to 200,000 clones, roughly 70% seen once; the top ten hold roughly 3%. The specimen was PBMCs. Source of these receptors: a woman between 45 and 65 years old in good health and CMV-seropositive.

The chain is built from TRBV6-1 and TRBJ2-7; 8 bases align to TRBD1. V gave up 2 bases and J gave up 0 bases; unmatched junction bases: 12. Germline lookup yields CDR1 MNHNS and CDR2 SASEGT. The CDR3 sequence is 18 residues long. The CDR3 protein is CASSEPPKRTGSSYEQYF. The DNA of the CDR3 is TGTGCCAGCAGTGAACCCCCCAAACGGACAGGGAGCTCCTACGAGCAGTACTTC.

The chain has TRBV5-4 and TRBJ2-2; possibly TRBD2 for D (5 bases). This CDR3 is 17 amino acids long. V dropped 4 bases and J dropped 0 bases, with 16 bases sitting between them. CDR1 SGHNT and CDR2 YYREEE come from the germline V gene (reference sequence). In DNA form, the CDR3 reads TGTGCCAGCAGCCGTTTGGTTGGGCGGGCGAACACCGGGGAGCTGTTTTTT. It is translated as CASSRLVGRANTGELFF.

This clone occurred a few times. The chain joins TRBV19 to TRBJ1-1; a weak D match, TRBD1 (5 bases). The length of the CDR3 is 14 residues. Germline V gene data show CDR1 as LNHDA and CDR2 as SQIVND (reference sequence). V dropped 9 bases and J dropped 5 bases, with 19 bases sitting between them. CDR3 sequence reads: CASTERGRRTEAFF. In DNA form, the CDR3 reads TGTGCCAGCACCGAACGGGGGAGGAGGACTGAAGCTTTCTTT.

Comment on this clone: This CDR3 is also generated by other DNA sequences in the sample. The chain links TRBV5-6 to TRBJ2-1; 7 bases map to TRBD1. The CDR3 runs 15 residues. After removal of 4 bases from V and 0 bases from J, the junction contained 4 bases not matched to a gene. The germline V gene has CDR1 SGHDT and CDR2 YYEEEE. The CDR3 sequence: CASSRQGSSYNEQFF. In nucleotides, the CDR3 is TGTGCCAGCAGCCGACAGGGATCCTCCTACAATGAGCAGTTCTTC.

The V call is TRBV10-1, the J call TRBJ1-5; no definite D call. With 5 bases removed from V and 4 bases from J, the gap between germline ends came to 18 bases. This CDR3 comprises 16 residues. CDR1 is WNHNN and CDR2 is SYGVQD in the germline V gene (reference sequence). Written as DNA, the CDR3 is TGCGCCAGCAGTCTATTCCGGCACAGCCCTAATCAGCCCCAGCATTTT. This sequence encodes CASSLFRHSPNQPQHF.

As for this clone: Within the sample, other DNA sequences also encode this same CDR3. The chain joins TRBV5-6 to TRBJ1-2; the match to TRBD1 covers 9 bases. CDR3 length equals 13 residues. Per germline, CDR1 SGHDT and CDR2 YYEEEE. V was clipped by 4 bases and J by 4 bases; unmatched bases: 2. CDR3 region: CASSPGQGYGYTF. In nucleotides, the CDR3 is TGTGCCAGCAGCCCGGGACAGGGCTATGGCTACACCTTC.

The chain combines TRBV2 with TRBJ2-3, with 7 positions matching TRBD2. V lost 7 bases and J lost 5; bases outside the gene matches: 12. The CDR3 spans 15 residues. Germline loops: CDR1 SNHLY, CDR2 FYNNEI. The CDR3 here is CASNDRRGKRDTQYF. Here the CDR3 DNA reads TGTGCCAGCAACGATCGGCGGGGGAAGCGAGATACGCAGTATTTT.

V usage is TRBV5-1 and J usage is TRBJ1-2; D may be TRBD1 (5 bases). The CDR3 spans 12 residues. V shed 9 bases and J shed 4 bases, with 13 bases lying between them. Germline V CDR1 and CDR2: SGHRS, YFSETQ. CDR3 coding DNA: TGCGCCAAAAAACGCGGGGCCTATGGCTACACCTTC. It yields the protein CAKKRGAYGYTF.

In regard to this clone: Germline and junction disagree at one end, which may indicate a read error. The V and J genes are TRBV27 and TRBJ1-1, with a tentative D call TRBD1 (6 bases). There are 14 residues in the CDR3. Germline lookup yields CDR1 MNHEY and CDR2 SMNVEV (reference sequence). CDR3 nucleotide sequence: TGTGCCCGCAGTCAACAGGGTAGAGGCACTGAAGCCTTCTTT. Its translation: CARSQQGRGTEAFF.

The rearrangement joins TRBV5-1 to TRBJ1-3; 7 bases map to TRBD1. The V and J ends lost 4 bases and 6 bases, in that order; junction bases with no gene match: 4. The V gene's germline CDR1 is SGHRS and CDR2 YFSETQ. CDR3 length equals 13 residues. The CDR3 DNA sequence: TGCGCCAGCAGCATGACAGGGTCAAACACCATATATTTT. Residues: CASSMTGSNTIYF.

This sequence joins TRBV5-4 and TRBJ1-6; D not resolved. Germline loops: CDR1 SGHNT, CDR2 YYREEE (reference sequence). The CDR3 length is 15 residues. The V end lost 0 bases, the J end lost 10 bases, and 14 bases lay between the germline ends. CDR3 sequence: CASSLESGLRSPLHF. The CDR3 coding sequence is TGTGCCAGCAGCTTGGAGTCCGGGTTGCGGTCACCCCTCCACTTT.